The 19 T cell receptor beta chains reported below all come from one sample, sequenced in a study of siplizumab effects on memory and regulatory T cells. The method was immunoSEQ multiplex PCR; TCRdb's version includes in-frame clones alone and lacks a portion of them. The sample consists of around 100,000 clones, 94% of them appearing once. Sequencing input: non-Treg CD4+ T cells sorted from blood. The receptors come from a human donor in good health.

This clone was counted a single time. V is TRBV30 and J is TRBJ1-1; D possibly corresponds to TRBD1 (6 bases). V was cut by 2 bases and J by 4 bases, with 11 bases left in between. The germline V gene has CDR1 GTSNPN and CDR2 SVGIG (reference sequence). There are 13 residues in the CDR3. CDR3 residues: CAWSKGGGTEAFF. CDR3 sequence (DNA): TGTGCCTGGAGTAAAGGGGGGGGCACTGAAGCTTTCTTT.

The chain links TRBV5-1 to TRBJ2-5; TRBD2 aligns across 10 bases. The germline gives CDR1 SGHRS, CDR2 YFSETQ. V trimming: 3 bases; J trimming: 4 bases; junction bases outside the gene matches: 3. The CDR3 has 14 residues. The CDR3 here is CASSSGTSAETQYF. CDR3 DNA: TGCGCCAGCAGCTCCGGGACTAGCGCAGAGACCCAGTACTTC.

V and J are TRBV5-1 and TRBJ1-1; 8 positions agree with TRBD1. The germline V gene has CDR1 SGHRS and CDR2 YFSETQ. The CDR3 has 15 residues. The J segment lost 4 bases and the V segment lost 3 bases, leaving 8 bases of the junction unmatched. In DNA form, the CDR3 reads TGCGCCAGCAGCTCTACGACAGGGGTGGCCACTGAAGCTTTCTTT. It is translated as CASSSTTGVATEAFF.

This sequence joins TRBV5-1 and TRBJ2-7; no reliable D call. The ends were cut back, 3 bases at V and 3 bases at J, with 4 bases in the middle. CDR1 and CDR2 from the germline V gene are SGHRS and YFSETQ. The CDR3 is 11 residues long. Here the CDR3 DNA reads TGCGCCAGCAGCTCTAACTACGAGCAGTACTTC. Its protein is CASSSNYEQYF.

This clone was seen only once. Sequence at one end of the junction differs from germline and may be a read error. This chain connects TRBV5-1 to TRBJ2-1, with D possibly matching TRBD1 (8 bases). The CDR3 loop spans 12 amino acids. Germline V gene data show CDR1 as SGHRS and CDR2 as YFSETQ. CDR3 bases: TGCGCCAGCAGCTCCTCCGGACAGGGAGGGGTCTTC. Protein product: CASSSSGQGGVF.

This clone appeared a single time. The chain is built from TRBV12-5 and TRBJ2-5; the match to TRBD2 covers 14 bases. Losses at the gene ends were 4 bases for V and 4 bases for J; bases not matched to a gene: 8. The CDR3 loop spans 17 amino acids. Germline V lookup: CDR1 LGHNT, CDR2 FRNRAP. Written as DNA, the CDR3 is TGTGCTAGTGGTTCCGGGACTAGCGGGAGCCACGGAGAGACCCAGTACTTC. Its translation: CASGSGTSGSHGETQYF.

This chain links TRBV11-1 with TRBJ1-6; D unresolved. The CDR3 totals 15 residues. Germline loops: CDR1 SGHAT, CDR2 FQDESV (reference sequence). V gave up 3 bases and J gave up 6 bases, with 12 bases separating them. The chain's CDR3 is CASSFGSTRNSPLHF. CDR3 DNA: TGTGCCAGCAGCTTTGGGTCCACACGTAATTCACCCCTCCACTTT.

The gene calls are TRBV2 and TRBJ2-5, with D unclear. CDR1 and CDR2 (germline): SNHLY, FYNNEI. The CDR3 runs 11 residues. Trimming removed 7 bases at V and 3 bases at J, with 6 bases between. The CDR3 loop is CASMVEETQYF. As DNA, the CDR3 is TGTGCCAGCATGGTCGAAGAGACCCAGTACTTC.

As DNA, the CDR3 is TGTGCCAGCAGCTTAATGCAGGGATTGGGCACTGAAGCTTTCTTT. Amino acid sequence: CASSLMQGLGTEAFF. The chain links TRBV7-2 to TRBJ1-1; TRBD1 is a possible D gene (5 bases). V was pared by 2 bases and J by 4 bases, with 14 bases between. From germline, CDR1 is SGHTA and CDR2 FQGNSA. The CDR3 length is 15 residues. The full variable domain, with the rest looked up from reference TRBV7-2 and TRBJ1-1, is GAGVSQSPSNKVTEKGKDVELRCDPISGHTALYWYRQSLGQGLEFLIYFQGNSAPDKSGLPSDRFSAERTGGSVSTLTIQRTQQEDSAVYLCASSLMQGLGTEAFFGQGTRLTVV.

The rearrangement joins TRBV28 to TRBJ1-2; D unclear. Between the trimmed V and J ends, which lost 5 bases and 0 bases, there was a span of 13 bases. The CDR3 runs to 15 residues. The V gene's germline CDR1 is MDHEN and CDR2 SYDVKM. The DNA for the CDR3 is TGTGCCAGCAGTCTCGCCGTAGAGACTAACTATGGCTACACCTTC. Encoded protein: CASSLAVETNYGYTF.

The chain carries TRBV7-2 and TRBJ1-6, with 8 bases lining up with TRBD1. The CDR3 covers 16 residues. From germline, CDR1 is SGHTA and CDR2 FQGNSA. The J segment lost 8 bases and the V segment lost 1 base, leaving 7 bases of the junction unmatched. The CDR3 DNA is TGTGCCAGCAGCTTAGAAGACAGGGGTTCCCATTCACCCCTCCACTTT. Translating it yields CASSLEDRGSHSPLHF. Drawing the rest from reference TRBV7-2 and TRBJ1-6, the complete variable domain is GAGVSQSPSNKVTEKGKDVELRCDPISGHTALYWYRQSLGQGLEFLIYFQGNSAPDKSGLPSDRFSAERTGGSVSTLTIQRTQQEDSAVYLCASSLEDRGSHSPLHFGNGTRLTVT.

The V gene is TRBV18, the J gene TRBJ1-1, with D perhaps TRBD1 (5 bases). The CDR3 is 15 residues long. Trimming shortened V by 6 bases and J by 0 bases, and 14 bases separated the two germline ends. CDR1 KGHSH and CDR2 LQKENI come from the germline V gene. CDR3 residues: CASSDSGVLNTEAFF. The CDR3 bases are TGTGCCAGCTCCGACTCGGGGGTCTTGAACACTGAAGCTTTCTTT.

The CDR3 DNA follows: TGTGCCAGTAGTATGACGTCCGATACGCAGTATTTT. It codes for CASSMTSDTQYF. The V gene is TRBV19, the J gene TRBJ2-3; D gene uncertain. The V gene lost 3 bases and the J gene lost 6 bases, with 7 bases spanning the gap. CDR1 is LNHDA, CDR2 SQIVND, per germline (reference sequence). The CDR3 is 12 residues long.

The chain combines TRBV10-3 with TRBJ1-2; D perhaps matches TRBD1 (6 bases). CDR1 ENHRY and CDR2 SYGVKD come from the germline V gene. This CDR3 is 12 amino acids long. V dropped 4 bases and J dropped 6 bases, with 9 bases sitting between them. The DNA of the CDR3 is TGTGCCATCAGTGGGACAGCGGATGGCTACACCTTC. It codes for CAISGTADGYTF.

This clone was recorded only once. The CDR3 here is CASSLEQGSGEQYF. DNA of the CDR3: TGTGCCAGCAGCTTGGAACAGGGAAGTGGCGAGCAGTACTTC. The chain joins TRBV11-3 to TRBJ2-7, with D perhaps TRBD1 (6 bases). This CDR3 spans 14 amino acids. Trimming cost V 3 bases and J 6 bases, with 15 bases left between them. Germline loops: CDR1 SGHNT, CDR2 YENEEA.

This chain connects TRBV14 to TRBJ2-1; D is unclear. Trimming shortened V by 0 bases and J by 4 bases, and 7 bases separated the two germline ends. The V gene's germline CDR1 is SGHDN and CDR2 FVKESK. CDR3 length: 14 residues. The CDR3 is CASSQDLGYNEQFF. CDR3 DNA: TGTGCCAGCAGCCAAGATTTGGGTTACAATGAGCAGTTCTTC.

This chain joins TRBV25-1 and TRBJ2-1, with 8 bases identical to TRBD2. V lost 4 bases, J lost 4 bases, and 3 bases stayed unmatched. This CDR3 region has 14 residues. Germline V gene lookup returns CDR1 MGHDK and CDR2 SYGVNS. CDR3 residues: CASSAGGWYNEQFF. The CDR3 nucleotides read TGTGCCAGCAGTGCGGGAGGGTGGTACAATGAGCAGTTCTTC.

This chain uses TRBV5-1 with TRBJ2-5, with a possible D match to TRBD1 (6 bases). This CDR3 has 14 residues. CDR1 SGHRS and CDR2 YFSETQ come from the germline V gene. V shed 0 bases and J shed 5 bases, with 11 bases lying between them. The CDR3 region is CASSLVRGAETQYF. DNA for the CDR3: TGCGCCAGCAGCTTGGTCAGGGGCGCTGAGACCCAGTACTTC.

The rearrangement joins TRBV7-9 to TRBJ2-3, with D unclear. V lost 3 bases and J 4 bases, leaving 8 bases between the germline ends. There are 13 residues in the CDR3. CDR1 and CDR2 from the germline V gene are SEHNR and FQNEAQ (reference sequence). DNA for the CDR3: TGTGCCAGCAGCTTTTATGAGTCAGATACGCAGTATTTT. The encoded protein is CASSFYESDTQYF.